The entry below gives a single T cell receptor beta chain sequence along with its context. Its antigen remains unidentified. The CDR3 length is 13 residues. Germline lookup yields CDR1 SGHTA and CDR2 FQGNSA. The V gene lost 0 bases and the J gene lost 7 bases, with 9 bases spanning the gap. Sequenced by immunoSEQ multiplex PCR; TCRdb stores in-frame clones only, minus some. The sample shows over 70,000 clones, 85% of them seen only once. This record belongs to a study of T cell responses to AZD1222 COVID-19 vaccine. Regarding the study as a whole: Close to half of all spike-specific TCRs reportedly target regions of the variants that are unmutated.

The origin of this receptor is an adult in good health. The chain recombines TRBV7-2 with TRBJ1-1, with unresolved D. Material: peripheral blood, obtained on day 0 of AZD1222 vaccination. This CDR3 is CASSLASGIEAFF. The CDR3, as DNA: TGTGCCAGCAGCTTAGCGTCGGGGATTGAAGCTTTCTTT.